The clone carrying this T cell receptor (beta chain) was recorded many times. Its specificity is unknown. Naive CD8 T cells were picked out by sorting for CD8+CD4-CCR7+CD45RA+. With listed TCR primers and previously described methods, bulk TCR libraries were prepared. TCRdb ran MiXCR on the PCR reads and lists one entry per CDR3 protein. Of about 320,000 distinct CDR3 sequences in the sample, about 23% were seen once. The V segment lost 6 bases and the J segment 5 bases; nucleotides outside the gene matches: 4. The CDR3 extends over 13 amino acids. Per germline, CDR1 MDHEN and CDR2 SYDVKM. The data were taken from a study of molecular identifiers for immune sequencing clone quantification. Study results and caveats: Clones of above 20 RNA copies carried over 99% of effector molecules; in naive cells they carried under 1%. Spiked Jurkat TCR RNA equivalent to one cell was reportedly detectable in one million naive cells.

The sequenced sample was naive CD8+ T cells from blood, with Jurkat cell RNA spiked in. Sample subset: FACS-sorted CD8+CD4-CCR7+CD45RA+ naive T cells. The chain employs TRBV28 and TRBJ2-4; TRBD1 matches 7 bases. The TCR was taken from a human donor in good health. Some libraries in this study had Jurkat cell RNA spiked in. CDR3 amino acids: CASSETGENIQYF. As DNA, the CDR3 is TGTGCCAGCAGCGAAACAGGGGAAAACATTCAGTACTTC. Full variable domain (outside the CDR3, taken from reference TRBV28 and TRBJ2-4): DVKVTQSSRYLVKRTGEKVFLECVQDMDHENMFWYRQDPGLGLRLIYFSYDVKMKEKGDIPEGYSVSREKKERFSLILESASTNQTSMYLCASSETGENIQYFGAGTRLSVL.